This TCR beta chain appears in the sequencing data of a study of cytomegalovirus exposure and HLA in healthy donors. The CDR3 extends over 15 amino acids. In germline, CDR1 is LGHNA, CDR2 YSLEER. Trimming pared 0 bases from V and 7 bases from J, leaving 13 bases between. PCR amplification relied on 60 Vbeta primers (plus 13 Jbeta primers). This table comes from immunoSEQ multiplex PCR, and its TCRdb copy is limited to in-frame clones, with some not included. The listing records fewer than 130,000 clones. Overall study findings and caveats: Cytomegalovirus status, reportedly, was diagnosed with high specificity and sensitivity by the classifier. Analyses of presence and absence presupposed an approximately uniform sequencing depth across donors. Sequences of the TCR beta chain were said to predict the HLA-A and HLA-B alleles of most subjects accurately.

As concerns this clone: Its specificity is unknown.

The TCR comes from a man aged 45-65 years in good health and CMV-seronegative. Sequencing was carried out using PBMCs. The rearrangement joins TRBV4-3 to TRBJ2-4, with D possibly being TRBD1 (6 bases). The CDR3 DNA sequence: TGCGCCAGCAGCCAAGACGGAAGGACAGAGAACATTCAGTACTTC. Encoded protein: CASSQDGRTENIQYF.